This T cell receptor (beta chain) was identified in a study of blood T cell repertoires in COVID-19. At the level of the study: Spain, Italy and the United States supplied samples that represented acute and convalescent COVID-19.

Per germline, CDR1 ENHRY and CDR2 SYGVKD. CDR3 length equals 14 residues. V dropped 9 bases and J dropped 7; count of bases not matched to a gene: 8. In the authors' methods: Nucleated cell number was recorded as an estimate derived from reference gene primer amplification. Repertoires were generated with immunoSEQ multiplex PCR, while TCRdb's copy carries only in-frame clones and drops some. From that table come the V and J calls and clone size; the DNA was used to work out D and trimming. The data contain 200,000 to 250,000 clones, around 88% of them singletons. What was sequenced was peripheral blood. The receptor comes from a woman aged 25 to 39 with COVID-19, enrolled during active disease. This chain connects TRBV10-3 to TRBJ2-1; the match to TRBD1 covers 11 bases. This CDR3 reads CAIWPGQGGNEQFF. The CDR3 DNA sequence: TGTGCCATATGGCCGGGACAGGGGGGGAATGAGCAGTTCTTC.